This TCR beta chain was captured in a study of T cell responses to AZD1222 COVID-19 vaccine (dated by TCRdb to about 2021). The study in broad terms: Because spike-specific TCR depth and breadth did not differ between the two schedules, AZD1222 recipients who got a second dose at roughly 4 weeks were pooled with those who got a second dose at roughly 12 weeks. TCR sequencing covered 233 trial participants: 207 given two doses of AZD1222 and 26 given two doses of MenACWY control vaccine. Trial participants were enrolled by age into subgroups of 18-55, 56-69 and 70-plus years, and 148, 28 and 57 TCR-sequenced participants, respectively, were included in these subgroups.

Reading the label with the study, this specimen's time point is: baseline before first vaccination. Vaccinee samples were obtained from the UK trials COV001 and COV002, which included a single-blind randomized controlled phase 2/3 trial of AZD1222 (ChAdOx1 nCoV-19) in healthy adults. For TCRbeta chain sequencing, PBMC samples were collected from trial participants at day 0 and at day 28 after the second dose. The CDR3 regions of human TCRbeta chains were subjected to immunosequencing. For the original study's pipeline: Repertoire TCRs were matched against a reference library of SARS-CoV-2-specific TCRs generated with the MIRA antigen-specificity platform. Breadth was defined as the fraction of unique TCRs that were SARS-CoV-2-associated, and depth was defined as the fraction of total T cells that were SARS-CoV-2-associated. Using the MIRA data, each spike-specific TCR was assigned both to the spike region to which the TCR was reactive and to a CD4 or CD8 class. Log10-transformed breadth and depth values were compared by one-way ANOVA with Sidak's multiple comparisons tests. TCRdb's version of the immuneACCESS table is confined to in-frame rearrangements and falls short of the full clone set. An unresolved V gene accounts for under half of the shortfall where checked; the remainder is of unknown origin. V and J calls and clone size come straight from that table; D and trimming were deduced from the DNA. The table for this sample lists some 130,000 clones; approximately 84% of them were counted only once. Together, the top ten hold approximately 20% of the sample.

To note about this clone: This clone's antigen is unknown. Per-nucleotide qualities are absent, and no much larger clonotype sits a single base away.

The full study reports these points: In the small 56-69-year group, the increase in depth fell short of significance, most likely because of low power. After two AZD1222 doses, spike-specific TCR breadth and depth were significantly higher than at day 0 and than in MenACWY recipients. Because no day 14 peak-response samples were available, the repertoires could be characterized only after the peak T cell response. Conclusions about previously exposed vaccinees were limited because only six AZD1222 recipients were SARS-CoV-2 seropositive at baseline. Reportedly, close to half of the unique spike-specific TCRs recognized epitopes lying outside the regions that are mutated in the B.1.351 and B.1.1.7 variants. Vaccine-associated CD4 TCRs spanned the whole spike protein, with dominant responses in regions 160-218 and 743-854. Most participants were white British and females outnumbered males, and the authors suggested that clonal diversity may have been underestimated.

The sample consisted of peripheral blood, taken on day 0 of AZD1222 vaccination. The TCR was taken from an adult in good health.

CDR3 loop: CASSPGTGRGDTEAFF. Here is the DNA: TGTGCCAGCAGCCCCGGGACAGGCCGTGGGGACACTGAAGCTTTCTTT. The chain was built from TRBV5-6 and TRBJ1-1; 8 junctional bases match TRBD1. Looking up the germline V gene yields CDR1 SGHDT and CDR2 YYEEEE. Trimming takes 4 bases off V and 3 bases off J; junction bases not matched to a gene: 11. From the cysteine through the phenylalanine, the CDR3 covers 16 amino acids. The retained sequence is limited to the CDR3, 48 bases, with the frame set at the first base.